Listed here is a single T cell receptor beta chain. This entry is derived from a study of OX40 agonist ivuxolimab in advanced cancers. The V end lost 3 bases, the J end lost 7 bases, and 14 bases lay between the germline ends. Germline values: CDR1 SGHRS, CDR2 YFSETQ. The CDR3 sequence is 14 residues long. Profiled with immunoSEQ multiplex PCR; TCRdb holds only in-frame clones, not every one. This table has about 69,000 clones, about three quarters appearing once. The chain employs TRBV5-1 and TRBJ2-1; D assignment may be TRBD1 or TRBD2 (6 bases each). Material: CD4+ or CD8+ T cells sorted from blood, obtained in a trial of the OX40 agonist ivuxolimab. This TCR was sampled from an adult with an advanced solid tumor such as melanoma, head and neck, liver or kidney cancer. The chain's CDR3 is CASSSGTQGNEQFF. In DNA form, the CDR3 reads TGCGCCAGCAGCTCCGGGACTCAGGGGAATGAGCAGTTCTTC.